The 16 T cell receptor beta chains below were found in one sample sequenced in a study of shared clonotypes between healthy human individuals. Using immunoSEQ multiplex PCR, the repertoire was profiled, and TCRdb retains in-frame clones only, with some absent. The repertoire holds 1.5 million to 2.5 million clones, approximately 94% seen once, with 1% to 1.5% in the top ten. Terminally differentiated effector memory CD45RA+ cells were excluded from the naive CD8 cells, which were CD45RO-negative and positively selected for CCR7. Material for sequencing was naive CD8+ T cells sorted from blood. These receptor sequences come from a man between 18 and 29 years old in good health.

This rearrangement joins TRBV28 to TRBJ2-1; D gene uncertain. The CDR3 contains 12 residues. Germline loops: CDR1 MDHEN, CDR2 SYDVKM. Trimming shortened V by 8 bases and J by 4 bases, and 9 bases separated the two germline ends. In DNA form, the CDR3 reads TGTGCCAGCTTCGGCGATTACAATGAGCAGTTCTTC. Translating gives CASFGDYNEQFF.

The chain has TRBV9 and TRBJ1-4; D may be TRBD1 (5 bases). The length of the CDR3 is 15 residues. V was trimmed by 3 bases and J by 8 bases, leaving 17 bases between them. Looked up from germline, CDR1 is SGDLS and CDR2 is YYNGEE. The CDR3 DNA follows: TGTGCCAGCAGCGCCACGGGGAGGGGTGGCGAAAAACTGTTTTTT. Protein sequence: CASSATGRGGEKLFF.

This chain uses TRBV19 with TRBJ2-1, with TRBD1 matching over 7 bases. Germline assignment: CDR1 LNHDA and CDR2 SQIVND (reference sequence). V shed 5 bases and J 4 bases; nucleotides not matched to a gene: 17. The CDR3 has 18 residues. CDR3 region: CASSARQGAGTRYNEQFF. The DNA of the CDR3 is TGTGCCAGTAGTGCTCGACAGGGAGCAGGCACTCGGTACAATGAGCAGTTCTTC.

The chain combines TRBV10-3 with TRBJ2-7; 9 nucleotides agree with TRBD2. The length of the CDR3 is 17 residues. V shed 0 bases and J 2 bases; nucleotides not matched to a gene: 8. The germline gives CDR1 ENHRY, CDR2 SYGVKD. CDR3 sequence reads: CAISESLAGNEAYEQYF. The CDR3 DNA reads as TGTGCCATCAGTGAGTCTCTAGCGGGAAATGAAGCCTACGAGCAGTACTTC.

The J gene is TRBJ1-1, the V gene TRBV25-1, with 10 bases aligning to TRBD1. V shed 3 bases, J shed 7 bases, and the junction held 14 bases outside the gene matches. CDR3 length: 17 amino acids. In germline, CDR1 is MGHDK, CDR2 SYGVNS. Written as DNA, the CDR3 is TGTGCCAGCAGTGACAATGGGAAAGGGACAGGGGACCTTGAAGCTTTCTTT. This codes for CASSDNGKGTGDLEAFF.

The V and J genes are TRBV5-4 and TRBJ2-2; either TRBD1 or TRBD2 may supply D (7 bases each). The V gene's germline CDR1 is SGHNT and CDR2 YYREEE (reference sequence). This CDR3 contains 12 residues. Trimming took 4 bases from V and 10 from J, leaving 11 bases between them. The CDR3 DNA sequence: TGTGCCAGCAGCCAGGGGGGGTTGGAGCTGTTTTTT. As protein: CASSQGGLELFF.

This rearrangement joins TRBV4-1 to TRBJ2-7; D ambiguous. The CDR3 length is 15 residues. The germline gives CDR1 MGHRA, CDR2 YSYEKL. V gave up 4 bases and J gave up 2 bases, with 15 bases separating them. The CDR3 nucleotides read TGCGCCAGCAGCCTAGACTCATACGGGCCCTACGAGCAGTACTTC. The encoded protein is CASSLDSYGPYEQYF.

This rearrangement joins TRBV11-3 to TRBJ2-7; TRBD2 aligns across 8 bases. CDR3 length: 13 amino acids. V shed 3 bases, J shed 5 bases, and the junction held 3 bases outside the gene matches. Germline V gene data show CDR1 as SGHNT and CDR2 as YENEEA. DNA for the CDR3: TGTGCCAGCAGCTTTAGCGGGGCAGACGAGCAGTACTTC. The encoded protein is CASSFSGADEQYF.

The chain joins TRBV30 to TRBJ2-2; possibly TRBD2 for D (5 bases). The V and J ends lost 3 bases and 6 bases respectively, with 11 bases between them. This CDR3 has 13 amino acids. The germline CDR1 and CDR2 sequences are GTSNPN and SVGIG (reference sequence). CDR3 nucleotides: TGTGCCTGGAGGTCAGAGGGCGCCGGGGAGCTGTTTTTT. This gives the protein CAWRSEGAGELFF.

The chain uses TRBV11-2 and TRBJ1-1; tentative D call: TRBD1 (5 bases). Per germline, CDR1 SGHAT and CDR2 FQNNGV. CDR3 length: 15 amino acids. The V end was cut by 7 bases, the J end by 1 base, with 16 bases between. CDR3 sequence (DNA): TGTGCCAGCACCTCTCTGGGCAGGGCGAACACTGAAGCTTTCTTT. Its protein product is CASTSLGRANTEAFF.

This chain joins TRBV10-3 and TRBJ1-4; TRBD1 aligns across 10 bases. This CDR3 contains 14 residues. V was pared by 6 bases and J by 3 bases, with 1 base of the junction left unmatched. Germline lookup yields CDR1 ENHRY and CDR2 SYGVKD. The CDR3: CAIRGQGANEKLFF. For the CDR3, the DNA is TGTGCCATCAGAGGACAGGGGGCTAATGAAAAACTGTTTTTT.

The J gene is TRBJ1-3, the V gene TRBV10-3, with D unresolved. V was pared by 9 bases and J by 3 bases, with 12 bases between. Germline V gene sequence: CDR1 ENHRY, CDR2 SYGVKD. This CDR3 comprises 13 residues. CDR3 in DNA: TGTGCCATAAAGGGCGAGGGTGGAAACACCATATATTTT. Its protein product is CAIKGEGGNTIYF.

CDR3 DNA sequence: TGTGCCAGCAGCTTGGCCGGGGTGACAATCCGCGGCTCCTACGAGCAGTACTTC. Amino acids: CASSLAGVTIRGSYEQYF. J is TRBJ2-7 and V is TRBV5-6, with a possible D match to TRBD2 (5 bases). V lost 0 bases and J lost 0, with 19 bases in between. The length of the CDR3 is 18 residues. CDR1 SGHDT and CDR2 YYEEEE come from the germline V gene. Variable domain in full (rest from reference TRBV5-6 and TRBJ2-7): DAGVTQSPTHLIKTRGQQVTLRCSPKSGHDTVSWYQQALGQGPQFIFQYYEEEERQRGNFPDRFSGHQFPNYSSELNVNALLLGDSALYLCASSLAGVTIRGSYEQYFGPGTRLTVT.

V usage is TRBV10-2 and J usage is TRBJ1-1, with D perhaps TRBD1 (6 bases). The V end was cut by 2 bases, the J end by 4 bases, with 17 bases between. Germline CDR1 is WSHSY and CDR2 is SAAADI. CDR3 size: 16 residues. Written as DNA, the CDR3 is TGCGCCAGCAGTGAGCCCCTACAGGGATCGGTCACTGAAGCTTTCTTT. It translates to CASSEPLQGSVTEAFF.

The J gene is TRBJ2-7, the V gene TRBV27, with no clear D. Germline CDR1 is MNHEY and CDR2 is SMNVEV (reference sequence). V was cut by 6 bases and J by 0 bases, with 12 bases left in between. CDR3 length equals 14 residues. The CDR3: CASRAVPDSYEQYF. The CDR3 DNA reads as TGTGCCAGCAGGGCGGTTCCGGACTCCTACGAGCAGTACTTC.

This rearrangement joins TRBV9 to TRBJ2-7; no definite D call. Per germline, CDR1 SGDLS and CDR2 YYNGEE. This CDR3 is 12 amino acids long. V was shortened by 0 bases and J by 5 bases, with 6 bases between the two germline ends. The CDR3 loop is CASSVGSHEQYF. CDR3 nucleotides: TGTGCCAGCAGCGTAGGGTCCCACGAGCAGTACTTC.